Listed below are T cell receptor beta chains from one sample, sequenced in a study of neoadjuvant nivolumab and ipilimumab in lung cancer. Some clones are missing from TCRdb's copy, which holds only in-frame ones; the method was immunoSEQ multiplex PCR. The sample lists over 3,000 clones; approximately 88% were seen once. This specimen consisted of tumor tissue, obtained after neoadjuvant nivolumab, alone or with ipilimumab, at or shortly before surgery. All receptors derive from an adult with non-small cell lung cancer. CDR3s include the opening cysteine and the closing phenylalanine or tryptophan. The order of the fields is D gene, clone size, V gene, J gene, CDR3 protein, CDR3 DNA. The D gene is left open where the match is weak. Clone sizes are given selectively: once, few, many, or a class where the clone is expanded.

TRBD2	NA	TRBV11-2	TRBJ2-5	CASSLGTLGLAGGDQYF	TGTGCCAGCAGCTTAGGAACCCTCGGGTTAGCGGGGGGGGACCAGTACTTC
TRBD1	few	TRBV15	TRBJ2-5	CATSKTGGETQYF	TGTGCCACCAGCAAGACAGGGGGAGAGACCCAGTACTTC
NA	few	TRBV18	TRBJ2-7	CASSEADEQYF	TGTGCCAGCTCAGAGGCAGATGAGCAGTACTTC
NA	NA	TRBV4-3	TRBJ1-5	CASSPEWGAGQPQHF	TGCGCCAGCAGCCCGGAATGGGGGGCGGGTCAGCCCCAGCATTTT
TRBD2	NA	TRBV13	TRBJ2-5	CASSFRPHLAGGRETQYF	TGTGCCAGCAGCTTCCGACCGCATCTAGCGGGGGGGCGTGAGACCCAGTACTTC
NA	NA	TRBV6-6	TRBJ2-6	CASTAPQGAGANVLTF	TGTGCCAGCACCGCCCCACAGGGTGCTGGGGCCAACGTCCTGACTTTC
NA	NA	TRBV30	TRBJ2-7	CAWSVQGRAYEQYF	TGTGCCTGGAGTGTACAGGGTCGGGCCTACGAGCAGTACTTC
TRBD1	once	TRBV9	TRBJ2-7	CASSARQGWDEQYF	TGTGCCAGCAGCGCCAGACAGGGGTGGGACGAGCAGTACTTC
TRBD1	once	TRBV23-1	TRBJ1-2	CASSQSSGGGYTF	TGCGCCAGCAGTCAATCGTCAGGGGGTGGCTACACCTTC
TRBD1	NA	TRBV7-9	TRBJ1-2	CASSLAGETGEYRGYTF	TGTGCCAGCAGCTTAGCGGGGGAGACAGGGGAGTATCGTGGCTACACCTTC
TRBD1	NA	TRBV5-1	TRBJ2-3	CASSSGTGITDTQYF	TGCGCCAGCAGTTCCGGGACAGGGATCACAGATACGCAGTATTTT
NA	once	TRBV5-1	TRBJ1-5	CASSLGGINQPQHF	TGCGCCAGCAGCTTGGGAGGAATCAATCAGCCCCAGCATTTT
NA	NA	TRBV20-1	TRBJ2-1	CSASLNEQFF	TGCAGTGCTAGTTTGAATGAGCAGTTCTTC
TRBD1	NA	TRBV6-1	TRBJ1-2	CASSVASGTGDGYTF	TGTGCCAGCAGTGTCGCATCCGGGACAGGGGACGGCTACACCTTC
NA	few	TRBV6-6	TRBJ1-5	CASSWGPASLNQPQHF	TGTGCCAGCAGTTGGGGACCAGCCTCCCTCAATCAGCCCCAGCATTTT
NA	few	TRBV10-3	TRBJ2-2	CAIKTGTQNTGELFF	TGTGCCATCAAGACCGGGACACAAAACACCGGGGAGCTGTTTTTT
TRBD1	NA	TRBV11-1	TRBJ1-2	CASTRQGEDGYTF	TGTGCCAGCACACGACAGGGGGAGGATGGCTACACCTTC
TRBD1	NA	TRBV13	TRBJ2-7	CASSSWTGRIYEQYF	TGTGCCAGCAGCTCCTGGACAGGGAGGATCTACGAGCAGTACTTC
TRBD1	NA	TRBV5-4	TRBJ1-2	CASSLVRTGYGYTF	TGTGCCAGCAGCTTGGTCCGGACAGGCTATGGCTACACCTTC
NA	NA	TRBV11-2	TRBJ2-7	CASTLRDTYYEQYF	TGTGCCAGCACCTTGAGGGACACTTACTACGAGCAGTACTTC
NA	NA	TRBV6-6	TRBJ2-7	CASSRVPHEQYF	TGTGCCAGCAGTCGTGTCCCGCACGAGCAGTACTTC
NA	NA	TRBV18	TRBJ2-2	CASSPLEYTGELFF	TGTGCCAGCTCACCACTTGAATACACCGGGGAGCTGTTTTTT
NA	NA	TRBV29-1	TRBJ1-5	CSVGAGGNNQPQHF	TGCAGCGTTGGGGCGGGGGGTAACAATCAGCCCCAGCATTTT
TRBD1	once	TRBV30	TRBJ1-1	CAWSATDRGLSEAFF	TGTGCCTGGAGTGCGACGGACAGGGGGCTAAGTGAAGCTTTCTTT
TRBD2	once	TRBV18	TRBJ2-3	CASSPPGLAGRDTQYF	TGTGCCAGCTCACCTCCGGGACTAGCGGGGCGAGATACGCAGTATTTT
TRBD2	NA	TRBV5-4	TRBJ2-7	CASSPGRGGTYEQYF	TGTGCCAGCAGCCCGGGGCGGGGAGGGACCTACGAGCAGTACTTC
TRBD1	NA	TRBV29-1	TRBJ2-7	CSVGTGREQYF	TGCAGCGTCGGGACAGGTCGTGAGCAGTACTTC